These 30 T cell receptor beta chains share one sample of origin, sequenced in a study of response to subunit inactivated influenza vaccine. TCRdb processed the RT-PCR reads anew with MiXCR; each CDR3 protein has one entry. Altogether around 570,000 distinct CDR3 sequences are present, around 8% being singletons, with the ten largest covering 13%. The source was PBMCs from blood, collected less than 25 months after vaccination. The origin of the receptors is a man aged 50 to 75 who received an inactivated influenza vaccine.

This clonotype was found a few times. V is TRBV11-2 and J is TRBJ2-2; the D gene is possibly TRBD2 (5 bases). Per germline, CDR1 SGHAT and CDR2 FQNNGV. The CDR3 loop spans 17 amino acids. Trimming removed 1 base at V and 2 bases at J, with 14 bases between. CDR3 sequence (DNA): TGTGCCAGCAGCTTAGTTCCGGGGTTGGGTAACACCGGGGAGCTGTTTTTT. It specifies CASSLVPGLGNTGELFF.

This clonotype was seen only a few times. The chain joins TRBV7-9 to TRBJ2-1; D not resolved. V was pared by 0 bases and J by 2 bases, with 11 bases between. CDR1 is SEHNR, CDR2 FQNEAQ, per germline (reference sequence). CDR3 length: 16 residues. CDR3: CASSLAFSSTYNEQFF. The CDR3, as DNA: TGTGCCAGCAGCTTAGCCTTCAGTAGTACCTACAATGAGCAGTTCTTC.

V and J are TRBV20-1 and TRBJ1-4; D not resolved. Trimming removed 1 base from V and 7 bases from J, with 10 bases in between. This CDR3 is 13 amino acids long. Germline V gene sequence: CDR1 DFQATT, CDR2 SNEGSKA (reference sequence). CDR3 sequence: CSARVVLGEKLFF. As DNA, the CDR3 is TGCAGTGCTAGAGTAGTTCTGGGTGAAAAACTGTTTTTT.

There are a few counts of this clonotype. The V and J genes are TRBV4-3 and TRBJ2-7; 7 bases map to TRBD1. Germline trimming cut 0 bases from V and 1 base from J; bases unmatched to any gene: 3. The CDR3 consists of 15 residues. CDR1 and CDR2 (germline): LGHNA, YSLEER. Here the CDR3 reads CASSQDRGYSYEQYF. CDR3 bases: TGCGCCAGCAGCCAAGACAGGGGGTATTCCTACGAGCAGTACTTC.

The V gene is TRBV7-2, the J gene TRBJ1-1; D not resolved. This CDR3 comprises 16 residues. Germline V CDR1 and CDR2: SGHTA, FQGNSA. Trimming removed 5 bases from V and 0 bases from J, with 16 bases in between. CDR3 residues: CASSPFRSWVNTEAFF. CDR3 sequence (DNA): TGTGCCAGCAGCCCATTCCGGAGTTGGGTGAACACTGAAGCTTTCTTT.

J is TRBJ2-7 and V is TRBV12-3 or TRBV12-4; D call uncertain. Trimming left V 3 bases short and J 5 bases short, with 17 bases between. The CDR3 length is 15 residues. The CDR3 spells CASSFLGFARNEQYF. CDR3 in DNA: TGTGCCAGCAGTTTTCTTGGGTTTGCAAGGAACGAGCAGTACTTC.

This clonotype was counted many times. The chain is built from TRBV12-3 or TRBV12-4 and TRBJ2-7; D call uncertain. V was clipped by 7 bases and J by 1 base, with 14 bases between them. The CDR3 has 14 residues. For the CDR3, the DNA is TGTGCCAGCAAATTGAGTAGTTCGTCCTACGAGCAGTACTTC. Translation: CASKLSSSSYEQYF.

This clonotype was seen at least ten times. The rearrangement uses TRBV20-1 and TRBJ1-5, with D possibly TRBD1 on 5 matching bases. The CDR3 totals 14 residues. Germline V lookup: CDR1 DFQATT, CDR2 SNEGSKA (reference sequence). Trimming stripped 2 bases from V and 5 bases from J, with 13 bases between. This CDR3 is CSARPQAPYQPQHF. The CDR3 DNA sequence: TGCAGTGCTAGACCACAGGCGCCCTATCAGCCCCAGCATTTT.

This clonotype was seen a few times. The CDR3 DNA is TGTGCCAGCAGCTCTCAGGGGGGAGTTTCGAATGAGCAGTTCTTC. Its translation: CASSSQGGVSNEQFF. The genes are TRBV7-2 and TRBJ2-1, with D tentatively TRBD1 (7 bases). The CDR3 consists of 15 residues. Germline values: CDR1 SGHTA, CDR2 FQGNSA. Trimming took off 4 bases at V and 7 bases at J, with 17 bases between the two ends.

This clonotype has a count of ten or more. The gene calls are TRBV29-1 and TRBJ2-5; the D gene could be TRBD1 or TRBD2 (6 bases each). The ends were cut back, 3 bases at V and 5 bases at J, with 13 bases in the middle. The length of the CDR3 is 13 residues. From germline, CDR1 is SQVTM and CDR2 ANQGSEA. CDR3 bases: TGCAGCGTTGAGATCTGGGGGGCGGAGACCCAGTACTTC. This translates into CSVEIWGAETQYF.

This clonotype has just a few counts. The chain employs TRBV7-2 and TRBJ1-4; possibly TRBD1 for D (6 bases). Per the germline V gene, CDR1 is SGHTA and CDR2 is FQGNSA. Deletions cut 5 bases from V and 11 bases from J, with 18 bases between. The CDR3 extends over 14 amino acids. The CDR3 reads CASSPTYRANKLFF. Here the CDR3 DNA reads TGTGCCAGCAGCCCTACCTACAGGGCCAACAAACTGTTTTTT.

This clonotype has ten or more counts. CDR3 DNA sequence: TGTGCCAGCAGCCTACCCGGGCTAGCGGGAGCTAGTGAGCAGTTCTTC. Amino acids: CASSLPGLAGASEQFF. The chain recombines TRBV7-2 with TRBJ2-1; 10 bases align to TRBD2. V gave up 5 bases and J gave up 9 bases; unmatched junction bases: 13. Germline lookup yields CDR1 SGHTA and CDR2 FQGNSA. CDR3 length: 16 amino acids.

This clonotype showed up just a few times. This rearrangement joins TRBV5-5 to TRBJ1-3; a possible D gene is TRBD1 (5 bases). The CDR3 loop spans 18 amino acids. Deletions cut 1 base from V and 7 bases from J, with 24 bases between. The germline V gene encodes CDR1 SGHKS and CDR2 YYEKEE (reference sequence). CDR3 bases: TGTGCCAGCAGCTTGACCGGGCAGACAAGGGCCCCAGGGAACACCATATATTTT. Translated: CASSLTGQTRAPGNTIYF.

This clonotype was detected only a few times. CDR3 sequence (DNA): TGTGCCAGCAGTCTAGACAGGGGGTCCCAGTTCTTC. Translated, it gives CASSLDRGSQFF. The rearrangement uses TRBV12-3 or TRBV12-4 and TRBJ2-1; 9 bases are shared with TRBD1. V lost 5 bases and J lost 13; bases outside the gene matches: 6. There are 12 residues in the CDR3.

This clonotype was observed a handful of times. V and J are TRBV12-3 or TRBV12-4 and TRBJ1-6; D remains ambiguous. Trimming stripped 3 bases from V and 9 bases from J, with 12 bases between. CDR3 length equals 14 residues. The CDR3 here is CASSFGMEGSPLHF. In nucleotides, the CDR3 is TGTGCCAGCAGTTTCGGAATGGAGGGTTCACCCCTCCACTTT.

This chain uses TRBV7-6 with TRBJ2-5; 12 bases are shared with TRBD2. This CDR3 contains 19 residues. Germline V lookup: CDR1 SGHVS, CDR2 FNYEAQ. The J segment lost 1 base and the V segment lost 4 bases, leaving 13 bases of the junction unmatched. CDR3 sequence reads: CASSSRGPGLAGLQETQYF. CDR3 in DNA: TGTGCCAGCAGCTCACGGGGTCCGGGACTAGCGGGCCTCCAAGAGACCCAGTACTTC.

The rearrangement uses TRBV20-1 and TRBJ2-5; D is uncertain. V was shortened by 5 bases and J by 5 bases, with 6 bases between the two germline ends. The germline gives CDR1 DFQATT, CDR2 SNEGSKA (reference sequence). The CDR3 sequence is 10 residues long. The CDR3 DNA sequence: TGCAGTGCTCAGGCGGAGACCCAGTACTTC. This encodes CSAQAETQYF.

The sample holds a few counts of this clonotype. CDR3 DNA: TGTGCCAGCAGTCCAGCGGGAGGAAGTACCTACGAGCAGTACTTC. Protein sequence: CASSPAGGSTYEQYF. The rearrangement uses TRBV27 and TRBJ2-7; 9 nucleotides match TRBD2. CDR3 size: 15 residues. Looked up from germline, CDR1 is MNHEY and CDR2 is SMNVEV (reference sequence). V was clipped by 5 bases and J by 2 bases; unmatched bases: 7.

This clonotype came up a few times. V and J are TRBV7-8 and TRBJ2-1; no clear D. The V and J ends lost 0 bases and 0 bases respectively, with 9 bases between them. This CDR3 has 16 residues. Germline V CDR1 and CDR2: SGHVS, FQNEAQ. CDR3 region: CASSLAHMSSYNEQFF. Written as DNA, the CDR3 is TGTGCCAGCAGCTTAGCCCACATGAGCTCCTACAATGAGCAGTTCTTC.

This clonotype was seen only a few times. The CDR3 DNA is TGTGCCAGCAGCGTGAGGGACGGAACAGATACGCAGTATTTT. This gives the protein CASSVRDGTDTQYF. The J gene is TRBJ2-3, the V gene TRBV9; perhaps D is TRBD1 or TRBD2 (5 bases each). CDR1 SGDLS and CDR2 YYNGEE come from the germline V gene. V was cut by 2 bases and J by 3 bases, with 10 bases left in between. The CDR3 contains 14 residues.

Details on this clonotype: The junction differs from germline at one of its ends, possibly a read error. This chain joins TRBV5-1 and TRBJ2-6, with D tentatively TRBD1 (6 bases). The germline V gene has CDR1 SGHRS and CDR2 YFSETQ. This CDR3 is built from 16 residues. The DNA for the CDR3 is TGTGCCAGCAGCTTCGTGACAGGCATTTGGGCCAACGTCCTGACTTTC. Its translation is CASSFVTGIWANVLTF.

At least ten counts were recorded for this clonotype. The chain combines TRBV4-2 with TRBJ2-7; D may be TRBD1 (7 bases). The V end was cut by 0 bases, the J end by 3 bases, with 12 bases between. CDR1 and CDR2 (germline): LGHNA, YNFKEQ. There are 15 residues in the CDR3. The CDR3 is CASSQDPGGNYEQYF. The DNA of the CDR3 is TGTGCCAGCAGCCAAGACCCAGGGGGGAACTACGAGCAGTACTTC.

This clonotype was counted many times. The chain couples TRBV18 to TRBJ2-7; 9 nucleotides align to TRBD1. The CDR3 consists of 14 residues. With V trimmed by 8 bases and J by 2 bases, 7 bases remained unmatched. Germline CDR1 and CDR2: KGHSH and LQKENI. The CDR3, as DNA: TGTGCCAGCAGCCCCCGGACAGGGGCCTACGAGCAGTACTTC. Translated: CASSPRTGAYEQYF. Full variable domain (remainder filled in from reference TRBV18 and TRBJ2-7): NAGVMQNPRHLVRRRGQEARLRCSPMKGHSHVYWYRQLPEEGLKFMVYLQKENIIDESGMPKERFSAEFPKEGPSILRIQQVVRGDSAAYFCASSPRTGAYEQYFGPGTRLTVT.

This chain joins TRBV3-1 and TRBJ2-1; a weak D match, TRBD2 (6 bases). V lost 4 bases and J lost 10, with 14 bases in between. This CDR3 spans 13 amino acids. CDR1 LGHDT and CDR2 YNNKEL come from the germline V gene (reference sequence). The CDR3 protein is CASSRGNMGEQFF. CDR3 in DNA: TGTGCCAGCAGCCGCGGGAATATGGGGGAGCAGTTCTTC.

There are a few counts of this clonotype. The gene calls are TRBV12-3 or TRBV12-4 and TRBJ2-1; TRBD1 might be the D (6 bases). The CDR3 is 15 residues long. Between the trimmed V and J ends, which lost 7 bases and 4 bases, there was a span of 17 bases. In nucleotides, the CDR3 is TGTGCCAGCACGCCGGGCCAAGGGGGTTACAATGAGCAGTTCTTC. As protein: CASTPGQGGYNEQFF.

The V call is TRBV6-5, the J call TRBJ1-6; D not resolved. The V and J ends lost 0 bases and 10 bases respectively, with 16 bases between them. Germline assignment: CDR1 MNHEY and CDR2 SVGAGI. There are 16 residues in the CDR3. The CDR3: CASSYSQAQAGSPLHF. CDR3 nucleotide sequence: TGTGCCAGCAGTTACTCTCAGGCCCAGGCAGGATCACCCCTCCACTTT.

This rearrangement joins TRBV12-3 or TRBV12-4 to TRBJ1-3; D unresolved. The V and J ends lost 3 bases and 4 bases respectively, with 10 bases between them. This CDR3 is 14 amino acids long. The CDR3 sequence: CASSFGYSGNTIYF. CDR3 in DNA: TGTGCCAGCAGTTTTGGGTATTCAGGAAACACCATATATTTT.

The chain is built from TRBV10-3 and TRBJ2-2; D is uncertain. The germline V gene encodes CDR1 ENHRY and CDR2 SYGVKD. Trimming took off 0 bases at V and 4 bases at J, with 6 bases between the two ends. The CDR3 runs to 14 residues. Here the CDR3 DNA reads TGTGCCATCAGTGAGTCCTCAACCACCGGGGAGCTGTTTTTT. It codes for CAISESSTTGELFF.

This clonotype has a count of ten or more. The chain has TRBV20-1 and TRBJ2-5; D gene unclear. Germline lookup yields CDR1 DFQATT and CDR2 SNEGSKA (reference sequence). Deletions cut 6 bases from V and 2 bases from J, with 4 bases between. The CDR3 sequence is 10 residues long. The CDR3 spells CSAAQETQYF. DNA of the CDR3: TGCAGTGCAGCACAAGAGACCCAGTACTTC.

V gene TRBV7-2 combines with J gene TRBJ2-1; D uncertain. The CDR3 has 14 residues. V was pared by 5 bases and J by 6 bases, with 14 bases between. Germline lookup yields CDR1 SGHTA and CDR2 FQGNSA. CDR3 in DNA: TGTGCCAGCAGCGCCGGGCCCTCGGGCAATGAGCAGTTCTTC. This encodes CASSAGPSGNEQFF.